A selection of T cell receptor beta chains follows, all from one sample in a study of blood T cell repertoires in COVID-19. Sequencing was performed with immunoSEQ multiplex PCR; in TCRdb, only in-frame clones are kept and a portion is missing. The table includes roughly 230,000 clones, approximately 81% detected once. The specimen was peripheral blood. These receptors were collected from an elderly woman with acute or convalescent COVID-19. Both conserved end residues are part of each CDR3. A D gene is named only where the DNA matches it firmly. Only some rows state a clone size, as once, few, many or a class for expanded clones.

V gene	D gene	J gene	clone size	CDR3 protein	CDR3 DNA
TRBV6-5	TRBD1	TRBJ1-6	NA	CASRGTGDSPLHF	TGTGCCAGCAGGGGGACAGGGGATTCACCCCTCCACTTT
TRBV7-9	TRBD1	TRBJ1-1	NA	CASSSTGGLEAFF	TGTGCCAGCAGCTCCACAGGGGGCCTTGAAGCTTTCTTT
TRBV5-6	TRBD1	TRBJ2-7	few	CASSYGTGGAEQYF	TGTGCCAGCAGCTACGGGACAGGGGGAGCCGAGCAGTACTTC
TRBV7-8	NA	TRBJ1-5	NA	CASSFSETAINQPQHF	TGTGCCAGCAGCTTTTCGGAGACGGCCATCAATCAGCCCCAGCATTTT
TRBV27	NA	TRBJ1-2	NA	CASSSPRSAGGYTF	TGTGCCAGCAGTTCTCCCCGGTCTGCGGGTGGCTACACCTTC
TRBV19	NA	TRBJ2-1	few	CASSMSSVYNEQFF	TGTGCCAGTAGTATGAGTAGCGTCTACAATGAGCAGTTCTTC
TRBV6-5	TRBD2	TRBJ2-1	few	CASSYSSGVSNEQFF	TGTGCCAGCAGTTACTCGAGCGGGGTGAGCAATGAGCAGTTCTTC
TRBV7-6	TRBD1	TRBJ1-2	NA	CASSPQQGAGGYTF	TGTGCCAGCAGCCCACAACAGGGGGCGGGTGGCTACACCTTC
TRBV15	TRBD1	TRBJ1-4	NA	CATSARTGELKKLFF	TGTGCCACCAGCGCGCGGACAGGGGAGTTGAAAAAACTGTTTTTT
TRBV6-2/TRBV6-3	NA	TRBJ2-7	NA	CASSYLYEQYF	TGTGCCAGCAGTTACCTCTACGAGCAGTACTTC
TRBV24-1	NA	TRBJ1-4	NA	CATSDSPRGATNEKLFF	TGTGCCACCAGTGATTCCCCGCGGGGGGCCACTAATGAAAAACTGTTTTTT
TRBV25-1	NA	TRBJ1-2	NA	CASSELDTPRGYTF	TGTGCCAGCAGTGAACTGGACACACCTAGAGGCTACACCTTC
TRBV7-2	NA	TRBJ1-1	NA	CASSLVENTEAFF	TGTGCCAGCAGCTTAGTAGAAAACACTGAAGCTTTCTTT
TRBV28	TRBD1	TRBJ1-5	NA	CASSSPGTGGNQPQHF	TGTGCCAGCAGTTCCCCCGGGACAGGGGGCAATCAGCCCCAGCATTTT
TRBV5-1	NA	TRBJ2-5	NA	CASSLSLRRGNQETQYF	TGCGCCAGCAGCTTATCTCTTCGGCGGGGAAACCAAGAGACCCAGTACTTC
TRBV6-5	NA	TRBJ1-6	NA	CASRGGGVYNSPLHF	TGTGCCAGCAGAGGAGGGGGGGTCTATAATTCACCCCTCCACTTT